Each of the 10 T cell receptor beta chains below was sequenced from the same sample in a study of patients and donors after allogeneic stem cell transplantation. Each CDR3 protein gets one entry after TCRdb re-called the RT-PCR reads with MiXCR. The sample consists of almost 90,000 distinct CDR3 sequences, roughly 5.2% of them appearing once. Sequencing used blood, either unsorted or a sorted T cell fraction (not recorded which). These TCRs come from a human donor who was either an allogeneic HSCT recipient or a stem cell or donor lymphocyte infusion donor (not recorded which). It is not recorded whose cells these are; they may come from a transplant donor.

The rearrangement uses TRBV5-1 and TRBJ1-3, with D possibly matching TRBD1 (5 bases). V shed 4 bases and J shed 0 bases, with 17 bases lying between them. This CDR3 is built from 17 residues. Germline V gives CDR1 SGHRS, CDR2 YFSETQ. The CDR3 loop is CASSLEGVGSSGNTIYF. The CDR3 nucleotides are TGCGCCAGCAGCCTGGAAGGGGTGGGAAGCTCTGGAAACACCATATATTTT.

This clonotype showed up just a few times. This chain uses TRBV3-1 with TRBJ1-6; 7 bases are a match to TRBD1. V trimming: 7 bases; J trimming: 3 bases; junction bases outside the gene matches: 3. The CDR3 sequence is 14 residues long. Germline CDR1 is LGHDT and CDR2 is YNNKEL (reference sequence). The CDR3 region is CASTRDSYNSPLHF. In DNA form, the CDR3 reads TGTGCCAGCACCCGGGACAGCTATAATTCACCCCTCCACTTT.

Ten or more counts support this clonotype. The chain couples TRBV28 to TRBJ2-1; D tentatively reads TRBD1 or TRBD2 (5 bases each). Trimming cost V 10 bases and J 3 bases, with 19 bases left between them. Germline CDR1 and CDR2: MDHEN and SYDVKM. The CDR3 is 15 residues long. CDR3 sequence (DNA): TGTGCCAACCCAACAATTCGGGACGACTACAATGAGCAGTTCTTC. This gives the protein CANPTIRDDYNEQFF.

This clonotype was seen at least ten times. The chain employs TRBV7-9 and TRBJ2-1; 10 positions match TRBD1. The CDR3 length is 15 residues. With V trimmed by 6 bases and J by 8 bases, 10 bases remained unmatched. Germline V lookup: CDR1 SEHNR, CDR2 FQNEAQ (reference sequence). The CDR3 DNA is TGTGCCAGCAGGCCAGAGGGGGACAGGGGCTATGAGCAGTTCTTC. Translating it yields CASRPEGDRGYEQFF.

This clonotype was detected many times. This chain uses TRBV30 with TRBJ2-2; no clear D. V was shortened by 2 bases and J by 7 bases, with 8 bases between the two germline ends. CDR3 size: 12 residues. Germline assignment: CDR1 GTSNPN and CDR2 SVGIG (reference sequence). As DNA, the CDR3 is TGTGCCTGGAGTCAAAAAATCGGGGAGCTGTTTTTT. Its protein is CAWSQKIGELFF.

The table lists this clonotype with a few counts. The J gene is TRBJ2-1, the V gene TRBV18, with D possibly matching TRBD2 (6 bases). Trimming shortened V by 0 bases and J by 13 bases, and 19 bases separated the two germline ends. CDR1 is KGHSH, CDR2 LQKENI, per germline. The CDR3 totals 15 residues. Written as DNA, the CDR3 is TGTGCCAGCTCACCACCTCTAGCGAACGACCAAAATCAGTTCTTC. Translated: CASSPPLANDQNQFF.

This clonotype was found many times. The genes are TRBV28 and TRBJ2-3; D not resolved. V lost 8 bases to trimming and J lost 4 bases, with 7 bases between them. Germline CDR1 reads MDHEN; CDR2 reads SYDVKM. The CDR3 is 11 amino acids. The CDR3 coding sequence is TGTGCCAGCTGTTCCGCAGATACGCAGTATTTT. This encodes CASCSADTQYF.

This clonotype was counted many times. CDR3 in DNA: TGCGCCAGCAGCCTGACTACGCCTGGGGAGAGTGAGCAGTTCTTC. This gives the protein CASSLTTPGESEQFF. This chain connects TRBV5-1 to TRBJ2-1; perhaps TRBD2 as D (5 bases). The CDR3 loop spans 15 amino acids. Germline V lookup: CDR1 SGHRS, CDR2 YFSETQ. Deletions cut 4 bases from V and 9 bases from J, with 20 bases between.

This clonotype was seen a few times. The chain employs TRBV10-3 and TRBJ2-5, with TRBD1 identical over 9 bases. V dropped 10 bases and J dropped 3; count of bases not matched to a gene: 6. The CDR3 contains 13 residues. Germline assignment: CDR1 ENHRY and CDR2 SYGVKD. The CDR3, as DNA: TGTGCCAACGGACAGGGGCAGAAAGAGACCCAGTACTTC. Protein product: CANGQGQKETQYF.

This clonotype was seen more than once but under ten times. The rearrangement links TRBV20-1 to TRBJ1-2, with D uncertain. V was trimmed by 4 bases and J by 7 bases, leaving 10 bases between them. This CDR3 region has 11 residues. Germline V CDR1 and CDR2: DFQATT, SNEGSKA (reference sequence). The CDR3 protein is CSANDGSGYTF. The CDR3 DNA sequence: TGCAGTGCTAACGACGGGTCTGGCTACACCTTC.